The present T cell receptor beta chain was sequenced within a study of shared clonotypes between healthy human individuals. Assay used: immunoSEQ multiplex PCR; TCRdb lists only in-frame clones, some missing. The table has 950,000 to 1,300,000 clones, about 70% seen once. Trimming at V came to 1 base and at J to 3 bases, leaving 2 bases not matched to a gene. There are 15 residues in the CDR3. Looked up from germline, CDR1 is KGHSH and CDR2 is LQKENI. The rearrangement joins TRBV18 to TRBJ2-4, with 8 bases identical to TRBD1. Input material: memory CD4+ T cells sorted from blood. Subset in this sample: CD45RA-negative fraction. The source of this sequence is a man between 18 and 35 years old in good health. The DNA for the CDR3 is TGTGCCAGCTCACCACAGACAGGGGACAAAAACATTCAGTACTTC. This codes for CASSPQTGDKNIQYF.